This TCR beta chain derives from a study of cytomegalovirus exposure and HLA in healthy donors. General study findings and limits: An analysis that was carried out later associated about 17,000 TCR beta sequences with HLA alleles at 0.05 false discovery rate. High specificity and sensitivity for cytomegalovirus status were reported for the classifier. Rare sequences made up most TCRs, while some public TCRs were found in many donors.

Germline V gene lookup returns CDR1 ENHRY and CDR2 SYGVKD. V shed 3 bases and J shed 4 bases, with 13 bases lying between them. CDR3 length: 15 residues. The PCR made use of 60 Vbeta and 13 Jbeta primers. Original analysis: Later analysis identified roughly 82 million unique TCR beta chains, about 11 million shared. Generated by immunoSEQ multiplex PCR, the TCRdb table keeps only in-frame clones and is missing some. V, J and clone size reflect that table, while D and trimming were determined from the DNA. The sample contains under 300,000 clones, approximately 80% of which appear only once. As for this clone: Antigen specificity is unknown.

Sequenced: PBMCs. The chain joins TRBV10-3 to TRBJ1-5, with D possibly being TRBD1 (6 bases). This TCR was recovered from a woman aged 60-75 years in good health and CMV-seropositive. This CDR3 reads CAISETGSINQPQHF. The CDR3, as DNA: TGTGCCATCAGTGAAACAGGGAGTATAAATCAGCCCCAGCATTTT.